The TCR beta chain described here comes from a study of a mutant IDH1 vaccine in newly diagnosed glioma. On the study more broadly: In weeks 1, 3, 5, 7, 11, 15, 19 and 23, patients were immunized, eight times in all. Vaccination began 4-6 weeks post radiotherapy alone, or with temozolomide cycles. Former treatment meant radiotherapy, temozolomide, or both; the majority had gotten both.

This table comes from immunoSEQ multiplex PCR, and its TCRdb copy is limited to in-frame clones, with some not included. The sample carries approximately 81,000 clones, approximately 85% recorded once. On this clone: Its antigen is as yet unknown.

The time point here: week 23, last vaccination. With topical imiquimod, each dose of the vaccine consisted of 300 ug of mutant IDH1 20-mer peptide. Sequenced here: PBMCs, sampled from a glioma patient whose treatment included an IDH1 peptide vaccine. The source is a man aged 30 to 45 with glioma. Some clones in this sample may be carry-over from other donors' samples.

CDR3 nucleotide sequence: TGTGCCAGTACGGGGAATTCTAACACTGAAGCTTTCTTT. This encodes CASTGNSNTEAFF. The rearrangement joins TRBV19 to TRBJ1-1; no firm D call. This CDR3 has 13 amino acids. V lost 7 bases to trimming and J lost 2 bases, with 11 bases between them. In germline, CDR1 is LNHDA, CDR2 SQIVND (reference sequence).